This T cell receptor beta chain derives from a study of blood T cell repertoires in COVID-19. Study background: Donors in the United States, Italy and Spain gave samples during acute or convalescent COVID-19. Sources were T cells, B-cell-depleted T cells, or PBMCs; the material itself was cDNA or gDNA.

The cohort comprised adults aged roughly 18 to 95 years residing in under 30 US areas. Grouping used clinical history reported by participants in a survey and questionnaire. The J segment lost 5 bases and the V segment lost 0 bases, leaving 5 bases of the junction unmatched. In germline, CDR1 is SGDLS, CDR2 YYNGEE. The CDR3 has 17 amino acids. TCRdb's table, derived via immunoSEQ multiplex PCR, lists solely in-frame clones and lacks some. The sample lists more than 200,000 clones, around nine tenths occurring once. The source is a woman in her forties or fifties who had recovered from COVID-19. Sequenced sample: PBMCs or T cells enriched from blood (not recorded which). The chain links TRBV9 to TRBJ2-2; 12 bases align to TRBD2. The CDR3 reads CASSVVSGTSGTGELFF. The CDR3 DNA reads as TGTGCCAGCAGCGTAGTTTCAGGGACTAGCGGGACCGGGGAGCTGTTTTTT.